This TCR beta chain was sequenced during a study of cytomegalovirus exposure and HLA in healthy donors. Whole-study findings and limits: Reported performance of the classifier showed diagnosis of cytomegalovirus status with high specificity and sensitivity.

V was clipped by 2 bases and J by 1 base, with 9 bases between them. The germline V gene has CDR1 SGHDT and CDR2 YYEEEE. The CDR3 covers 14 residues. Amplification used 60 Vbeta primers and 13 Jbeta primers. Clones were read by immunoSEQ multiplex PCR, and TCRdb kept only the in-frame ones, dropping some. The table shows some 200,000 clones, with around 89% occurring only once. Concerning this clone: The target antigen is unknown.

The clonotype comes from a woman between 18 and 29 years old in good health and CMV-seronegative. The chain has TRBV5-6 and TRBJ2-5; perhaps TRBD1 as D (5 bases). The specimen was PBMCs. CDR3 bases: TGTGCCAGCAGCTTACAGGTTACCCAAGAGACCCAGTACTTC. Residues: CASSLQVTQETQYF.